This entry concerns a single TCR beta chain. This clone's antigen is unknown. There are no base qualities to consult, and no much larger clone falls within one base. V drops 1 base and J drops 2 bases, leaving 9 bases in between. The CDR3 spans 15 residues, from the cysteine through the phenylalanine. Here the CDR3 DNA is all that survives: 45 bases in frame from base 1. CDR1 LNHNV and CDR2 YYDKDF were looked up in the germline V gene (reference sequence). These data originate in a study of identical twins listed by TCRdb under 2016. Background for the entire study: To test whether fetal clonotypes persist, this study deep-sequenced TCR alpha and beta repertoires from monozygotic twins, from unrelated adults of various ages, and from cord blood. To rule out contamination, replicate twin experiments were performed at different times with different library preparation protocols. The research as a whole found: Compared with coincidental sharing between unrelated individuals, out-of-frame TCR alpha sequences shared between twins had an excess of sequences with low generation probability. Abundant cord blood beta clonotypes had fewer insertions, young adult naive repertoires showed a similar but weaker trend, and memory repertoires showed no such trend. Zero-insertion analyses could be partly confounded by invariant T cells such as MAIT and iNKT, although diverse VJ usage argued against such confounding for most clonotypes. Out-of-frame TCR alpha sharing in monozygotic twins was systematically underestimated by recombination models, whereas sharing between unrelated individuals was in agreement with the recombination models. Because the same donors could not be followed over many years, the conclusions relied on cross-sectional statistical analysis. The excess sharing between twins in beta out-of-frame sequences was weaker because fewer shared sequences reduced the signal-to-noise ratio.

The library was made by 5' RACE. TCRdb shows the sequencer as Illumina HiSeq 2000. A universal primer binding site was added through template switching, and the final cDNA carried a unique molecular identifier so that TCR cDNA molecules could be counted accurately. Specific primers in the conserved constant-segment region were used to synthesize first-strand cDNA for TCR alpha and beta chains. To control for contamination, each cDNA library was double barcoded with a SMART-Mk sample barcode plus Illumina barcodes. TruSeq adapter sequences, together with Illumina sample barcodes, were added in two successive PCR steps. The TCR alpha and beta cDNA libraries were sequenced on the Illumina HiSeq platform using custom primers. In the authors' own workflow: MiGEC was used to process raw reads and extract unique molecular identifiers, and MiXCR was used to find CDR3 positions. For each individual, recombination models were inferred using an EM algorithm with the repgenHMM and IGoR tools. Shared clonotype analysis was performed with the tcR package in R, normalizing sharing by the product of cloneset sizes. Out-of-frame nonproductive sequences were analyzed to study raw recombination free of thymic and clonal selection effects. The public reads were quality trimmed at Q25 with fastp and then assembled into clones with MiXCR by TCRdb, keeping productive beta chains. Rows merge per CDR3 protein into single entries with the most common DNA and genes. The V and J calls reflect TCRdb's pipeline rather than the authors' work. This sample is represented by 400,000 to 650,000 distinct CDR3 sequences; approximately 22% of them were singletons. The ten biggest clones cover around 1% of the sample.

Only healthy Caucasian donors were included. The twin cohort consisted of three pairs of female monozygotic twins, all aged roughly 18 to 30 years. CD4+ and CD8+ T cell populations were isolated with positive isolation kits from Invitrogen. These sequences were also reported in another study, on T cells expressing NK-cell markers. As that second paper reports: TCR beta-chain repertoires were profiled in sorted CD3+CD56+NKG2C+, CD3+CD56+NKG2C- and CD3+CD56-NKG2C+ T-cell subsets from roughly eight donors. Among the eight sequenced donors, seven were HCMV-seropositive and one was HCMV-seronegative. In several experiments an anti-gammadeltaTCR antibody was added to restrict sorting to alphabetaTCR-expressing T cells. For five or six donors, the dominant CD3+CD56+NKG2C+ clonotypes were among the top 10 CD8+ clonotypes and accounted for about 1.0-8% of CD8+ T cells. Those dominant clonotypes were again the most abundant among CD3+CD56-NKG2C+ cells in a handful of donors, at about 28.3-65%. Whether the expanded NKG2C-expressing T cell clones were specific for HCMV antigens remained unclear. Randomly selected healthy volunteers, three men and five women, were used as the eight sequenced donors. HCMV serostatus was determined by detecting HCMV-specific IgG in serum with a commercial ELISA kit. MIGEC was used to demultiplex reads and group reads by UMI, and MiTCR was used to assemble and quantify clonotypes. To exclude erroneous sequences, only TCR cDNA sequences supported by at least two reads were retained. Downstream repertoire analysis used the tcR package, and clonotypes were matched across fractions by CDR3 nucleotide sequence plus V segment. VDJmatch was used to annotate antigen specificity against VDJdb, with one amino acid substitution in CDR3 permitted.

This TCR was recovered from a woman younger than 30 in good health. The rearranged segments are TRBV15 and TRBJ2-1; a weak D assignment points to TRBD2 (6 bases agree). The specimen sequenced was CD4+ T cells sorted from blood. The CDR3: CATSRGGEAYNEQFF. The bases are TGTGCCACCAGCAGAGGGGGGGAGGCCTACAATGAGCAGTTCTTC.